Listed here are 3 T cell receptor beta chains from one sample, sequenced in a study of cytomegalovirus exposure and HLA in healthy donors. This PCR relied on a set of 60 Vbeta primers and 13 Jbeta primers. Clones were sequenced by immunoSEQ multiplex PCR, and TCRdb holds only the in-frame ones, with some missing. The data show 90,000 to 130,000 clones, with around 76% seen just once and around an eighth held by the top ten. Source material: PBMCs. Receptor source: a man under 40 in good health and CMV-seropositive.

The chain links TRBV5-6 to TRBJ1-6; D not certain. The CDR3 runs 14 residues. Germline V gives CDR1 SGHDT, CDR2 YYEEEE. The ends were cut back, 7 bases at V and 4 bases at J, with 12 bases in the middle. In nucleotides, the CDR3 is TGTGCCAGCGCGGAAGACCATTATAATTCACCCCTCCACTTT. This encodes CASAEDHYNSPLHF.

This chain connects TRBV9 to TRBJ2-7; 8 bases are shared with TRBD2. Trimming cost V 5 bases and J 3 bases; bases outside gene matches: 10. Looked up from germline, CDR1 is SGDLS and CDR2 is YYNGEE. The CDR3 has 15 residues. The CDR3 here is CASSPSGGLIYEQYF. The CDR3 DNA reads as TGTGCCAGCAGTCCAAGCGGGGGCCTGATCTACGAGCAGTACTTC.

This chain links TRBV7-2 with TRBJ2-3, with D tentatively TRBD2 (5 bases). The germline gives CDR1 SGHTA, CDR2 FQGNSA. V was trimmed by 6 bases and J by 6 bases, leaving 10 bases between them. The CDR3 contains 12 residues. Written as DNA, the CDR3 is TGTGCCAGCAGTAGGGAGCGGGATACGCAGTATTTT. Translation: CASSRERDTQYF.